This TCR beta chain comes out of a study of T cell repertoires in ileal Crohn's disease (dated by TCRdb to 2018 to 2020). Regarding the study in general: Median disease duration was approximately 8 years, and 35% of patients were identified as active smokers at the time of surgery. Every patient underwent surgery because of a complication, which was stricturing disease in around 60% of cases and penetrating disease in approximately 39%. About half of the patients received postoperative therapy: about 10 received thiopurines and roughly 17 received anti-TNF agents. A prospective multicentre cohort supplied the roughly 57 Crohn's disease patients whose TCR repertoires were analysed. Running in parallel with the study was a multicentre cohort set up to find predictors of early endoscopic recurrence following ileocolonic resection. A Rutgeerts score higher than i0 was the definition used for endoscopic postoperative recurrence. A total of about 170 mucosal samples from some 50 patients were sequenced, with samples obtained at several locations on the surgical specimen and at postoperative endoscopy.

Counted from cysteine to phenylalanine, this CDR3 has 16 amino acids. The DNA shown is the 48-base CDR3, in frame from base 1. V sheds 0 bases and J sheds 5 bases, leaving 11 bases between their ends. CDR1 and CDR2 are read off the germline V gene as ENHRY and SYGVKD. Adults with ileal or ileocolonic Crohn's disease and an indication for ileocolonic resection were eligible for inclusion. Whole ileal mucosal biopsies were kept frozen at -80 degrees C prior to DNA extraction. A TRizol-based method was used to extract genomic DNA from the frozen whole biopsies, and the DNA was quantified with a NanoDrop 2000 spectrophotometer. The paper as a whole reports these results and caveats: Higher high-frequency clone percentages at surgery were associated with endoscopic recurrence; all patients with clonality above 26.8% (18/57) had recurrence. A significantly higher proportion of clonal expansions was observed in active smokers at surgery than in non-smokers (about 25% vs 20%, p=0.02). Only a subgroup of patients, of unstated size, had their mucosal CD4 and CD8 T cells sorted and sequenced. Compared with CD4 T cells, sorted CD8 T cells held more high-frequency clones, which suggests that the mucosal expansions were mostly CD8.

As for this clone: Its antigen is still unknown. Per-base qualities were not stored, and no clone one base away is much larger.

Around 0.45 micrograms of biopsy DNA per sample were submitted for commercial TCRB immunosequencing. Adaptive Biotechnology amplified the CDR3 regions from genomic DNA with a two-step multiplex PCR designed to control amplification bias. In the first PCR, primers covered every V and J gene segment, and in the second PCR, barcodes and Illumina adapters were added. An Illumina instrument was used to sequence the CDR3 libraries. Under the source paper's analysis protocol: Analysis combined the vendor-provided pipelines with custom analysis of raw data in R/Bioconductor under R version 3.3.0. Clonality, ranging from 0 to 1, was calculated as the inverse of the normalised Shannon entropy of all productive clones. High-frequency clones were defined as the share of the repertoire taken up by the top 100 clones, keeping only clones that passed a 95% confidence test. The Simpson index measured repertoire diversity, and the Morisita-Horn index measured overlap between samples. The source is immuneACCESS, and TCRdb retained only in-frame sequences with V and J called. Part of the clones is not carried over; for the studies checked, unresolved V genes explain less than half of this, and the remainder is unexplained. For V, J and clone size, that table is used; D and trimming come from the DNA. For this sample the table gives nearly 5,000 clones, of which approximately 78% were detected only once. The top ten constitute about 12% of the sample.

The rearrangement joined TRBV10-3 to TRBJ1-6; TRBD1 could be the D gene, as 6 bases match. This sequence was found in an adult with Crohn's disease. Sequenced: ileal tissue. Here the CDR3 is given as CAISESPGHDNSPLHF. The DNA sequence is TGTGCCATCAGTGAGTCACCGGGACATGATAATTCACCCCTCCACTTT.